This TCR beta chain came from a study of cytomegalovirus exposure and HLA in healthy donors. Study outcomes and limitations: In an earlier analysis, most TCR beta V segments were productive about 87% or about 30% of the time.

Primers included in the PCR were 60 Vbeta and 13 Jbeta primers. Clones were read by immunoSEQ multiplex PCR, and TCRdb kept only the in-frame ones, dropping some. The table shows 200,000 or so clones, with about 81% occurring only once. The CDR3 runs to 18 residues. V shed 2 bases, J shed 5 bases, and the junction held 15 bases outside the gene matches. CDR1 and CDR2 (germline): LNHNV, YYDKDF (reference sequence). This clone has just a few counts. Its cognate antigen is unknown. Input material: PBMCs. The clonotype originates from a woman aged 35 to 49 in good health and CMV-seronegative. V gene TRBV15 combines with J gene TRBJ2-5; TRBD1 matches at 9 bases. CDR3 DNA sequence: TGTGCCACCAGCAGACCTCGACAGGGGGTAGGTGGGAAGGAGACCCAGTACTTC. This encodes CATSRPRQGVGGKETQYF.